This T cell receptor (beta chain) was sequenced during a study of cytomegalovirus exposure and HLA in healthy donors. Whole-study results and caveats: Most CMV-associated TCR beta chains appeared HLA-restricted in a later analysis.

Details on this clone: Its specificity is unknown.

The CDR3 spans 14 residues. V gave up 5 bases and J gave up 5 bases, with 15 bases separating them. The germline gives CDR1 MNHEY, CDR2 SMNVEV (reference sequence). The PCR was carried out with 60 Vbeta primers and 13 Jbeta primers. The data were produced by immunoSEQ multiplex PCR, yet TCRdb's version contains in-frame clones alone and is incomplete. The sample holds under 200,000 clones, over 70% seen once. The TCR was taken from a female donor in good health and CMV-seronegative. The rearrangement joins TRBV27 to TRBJ1-1; unclear D gene. What was sequenced was PBMCs. The CDR3 nucleotides read TGTGCCAGCAGTAGTATCCTAACCGGGACTGAAGCTTTCTTT. Encoded protein: CASSSILTGTEAFF.